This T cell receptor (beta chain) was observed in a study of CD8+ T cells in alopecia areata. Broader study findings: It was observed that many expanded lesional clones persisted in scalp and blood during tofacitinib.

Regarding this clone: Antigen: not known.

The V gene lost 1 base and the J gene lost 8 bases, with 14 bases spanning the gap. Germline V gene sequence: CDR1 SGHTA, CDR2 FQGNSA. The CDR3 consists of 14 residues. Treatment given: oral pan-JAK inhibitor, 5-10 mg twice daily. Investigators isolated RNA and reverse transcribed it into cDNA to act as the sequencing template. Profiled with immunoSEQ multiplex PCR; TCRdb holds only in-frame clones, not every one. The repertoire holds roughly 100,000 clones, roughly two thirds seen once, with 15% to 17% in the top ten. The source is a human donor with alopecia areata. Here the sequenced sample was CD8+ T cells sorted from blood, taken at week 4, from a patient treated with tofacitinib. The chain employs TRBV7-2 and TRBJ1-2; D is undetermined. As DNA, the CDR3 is TGTGCCAGCAGCTTAGAAGTCTCAGGTCCGGGCTACACCTTC. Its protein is CASSLEVSGPGYTF.